Below, 21 T cell receptor beta chains from the same sample are listed, as sequenced in a study of cytomegalovirus exposure and HLA in healthy donors. Amplification used 60 Vbeta primers and 13 Jbeta primers. TCRdb's table, derived via immunoSEQ multiplex PCR, lists solely in-frame clones and lacks some. The table records about 100,000 clones, 75% of them present only once. The specimen was PBMCs. These receptors originate from a woman aged 18-29 years in good health and CMV-seropositive.

This clone was recorded once. The CDR3 reads CASSKGHYEQYF. In DNA form, the CDR3 reads TGTGCCAGCAGCAAAGGACACTACGAGCAGTACTTC. The rearrangement joins TRBV7-2 to TRBJ2-7; D may be TRBD1 (5 bases). The CDR3 is 12 amino acids. Germline V gene sequence: CDR1 SGHTA, CDR2 FQGNSA. V lost 5 bases and J lost 3, with 8 bases in between.

The V call is TRBV2, the J call TRBJ2-1; possibly TRBD2 for D (5 bases). Germline CDR1 SNHLY, CDR2 FYNNEI. This CDR3 spans 13 amino acids. Trimming removed 7 bases at V and 12 bases at J, with 19 bases between. CDR3 sequence (DNA): TGTGCCAGCAAGGGAGAGGGATTGAAGGGGCAGTTCTTC. This gives the protein CASKGEGLKGQFF.

The chain couples TRBV4-3 to TRBJ2-7; 8 bases align to TRBD2. V dropped 3 bases and J dropped 3; count of bases not matched to a gene: 4. The CDR3 runs to 14 residues. CDR1 and CDR2 (germline): LGHNA, YSLEER. CDR3 sequence: CASSQSGGSYEQYF. The CDR3 DNA reads as TGCGCCAGCAGCCAGTCGGGAGGGAGCTACGAGCAGTACTTC.

V gene TRBV2 combines with J gene TRBJ1-5; maybe TRBD1 (5 bases). V was pared by 1 base and J by 7 bases, with 14 bases between. The CDR3 sequence is 15 residues long. The germline CDR1 and CDR2 sequences are SNHLY and FYNNEI. The chain's CDR3 is CASSEVQGFEQPQHF. As DNA, the CDR3 is TGTGCCAGCAGTGAAGTTCAGGGATTTGAGCAGCCCCAGCATTTT. Using reference TRBV2 and TRBJ1-5 for the parts outside the CDR3, the full variable domain is EPEVTQTPSHQVTQMGQEVILRCVPISNHLYFYWYRQILGQKVEFLVSFYNNEISEKSEIFDDQFSVERPDGSNFTLKIRSTKLEDSAMYFCASSEVQGFEQPQHFGDGTRLSIL.

This chain joins TRBV18 and TRBJ1-1; D is ambiguous. V was pared by 5 bases and J by 3 bases, with 7 bases between. CDR1 and CDR2 from the germline V gene are KGHSH and LQKENI. The CDR3 sequence is 12 residues long. As DNA, the CDR3 is TGTGCCAGCTCAATCGGAGACACTGAAGCTTTCTTT. Translated: CASSIGDTEAFF.

The CDR3 DNA follows: TGTGCCAGCAGCTTAGGGTTCGGGAGAGGGTCCTACAATGAGCAGTTCTTC. Its translation is CASSLGFGRGSYNEQFF. V is TRBV7-9 and J is TRBJ2-1, with D perhaps TRBD2 (6 bases). The germline V gene encodes CDR1 SEHNR and CDR2 FQNEAQ (reference sequence). The CDR3 has 17 amino acids. The V and J ends lost 1 base and 1 base respectively, with 14 bases between them.

This sequence joins TRBV13 and TRBJ2-7; 9 bases line up with TRBD1. Germline V gives CDR1 PRHDT, CDR2 FYEKMQ (reference sequence). J lost 4 bases, V lost 6 bases, and 7 bases had no gene match. This CDR3 is 14 amino acids long. CDR3 in DNA: TGTGCCAGCAGTTTCGCCGGGACAGGGTACGAGCAGTACTTC. Amino acid sequence: CASSFAGTGYEQYF.

The V call is TRBV6-5, the J call TRBJ2-3; D is ambiguous. The CDR3 runs to 14 residues. The V end was cut by 0 bases, the J end by 4 bases, with 8 bases between. The germline V gene encodes CDR1 MNHEY and CDR2 SVGAGI. The CDR3, as DNA: TGTGCCAGCAGTTACTCGAGATTGGCAGATACGCAGTATTTT. Translated: CASSYSRLADTQYF.

This clone was seen only a few times. The J gene is TRBJ1-5, the V gene TRBV9, with TRBD1 matching over 8 bases. CDR1 and CDR2 (germline): SGDLS, YYNGEE. The junction had 4 bases not matched to a gene; V was cut back by 3 bases and J by 2 bases. The CDR3 runs to 15 residues. CDR3 residues: CASSGGGQGNQPQHF. The CDR3 nucleotides read TGTGCCAGCAGCGGAGGGGGACAGGGCAATCAGCCCCAGCATTTT. The full variable domain, rest sourced from reference TRBV9 and TRBJ1-5, is DSGVTQTPKHLITATGQRVTLRCSPRSGDLSVYWYQQSLDQGLQFLIQYYNGEERAKGNILERFSAQQFPDLHSELNLSSLELGDSALYFCASSGGGQGNQPQHFGDGTRLSIL.

The chain links TRBV5-1 to TRBJ2-2; 8 nucleotides line up with TRBD1. Germline lookup yields CDR1 SGHRS and CDR2 YFSETQ. Unmatched junction bases numbered 7, after V lost 2 bases and J lost 1 base. The CDR3 consists of 17 residues. CDR3: CASSLAGGNRNTGELFF. The CDR3 DNA is TGCGCCAGCAGCTTAGCAGGGGGCAATAGGAACACCGGGGAGCTGTTTTTT.

The chain links TRBV7-6 to TRBJ1-4; TRBD1 is a possible D gene (6 bases). The CDR3 loop spans 13 amino acids. Trimming stripped 10 bases from V and 8 bases from J, with 17 bases between. The germline CDR1 and CDR2 sequences are SGHVS and FNYEAQ. CDR3 sequence: CATGRDIGEKLFF. The CDR3 DNA reads as TGTGCCACGGGAAGGGACATTGGCGAAAAACTGTTTTTT.

This clone has a single count. The chain couples TRBV5-4 to TRBJ2-2; the D gene is possibly TRBD2 (6 bases). Germline CDR1 and CDR2: SGHNT and YYREEE (reference sequence). With 4 bases removed from V and 4 bases from J, the gap between germline ends came to 11 bases. This CDR3 spans 14 amino acids. The CDR3 reads CASSPRGGTGELFF. The CDR3 region has the DNA TGTGCCAGCAGCCCAAGGGGAGGCACCGGGGAGCTGTTTTTT.

This clone was observed a handful of times. The chain recombines TRBV6-1 with TRBJ1-3; 8 bases agree with TRBD1. J gave up 4 bases and V 6 bases, and 8 bases lay outside the gene matches. Germline lookup yields CDR1 MNHNS and CDR2 SASEGT. The CDR3 loop spans 15 amino acids. The CDR3 here is CASRDPGGRGNTIYF. The DNA of the CDR3 is TGTGCCAGCAGGGACCCAGGGGGCCGAGGAAACACCATATATTTT.

V gene TRBV15 combines with J gene TRBJ2-1; 9 positions agree with TRBD2. Trimming cost V 1 base and J 15 bases; bases outside gene matches: 13. The CDR3 has 15 amino acids. Germline V CDR1 and CDR2: LNHNV, YYDKDF (reference sequence). The CDR3 reads CATSRGRAGGPRRFF. Written as DNA, the CDR3 is TGTGCCACCAGCAGAGGTAGGGCGGGAGGGCCAAGGCGGTTCTTC.

The rearrangement links TRBV9 to TRBJ2-4, with 11 positions matching TRBD1. With V trimmed by 4 bases and J by 4 bases, 7 bases remained unmatched. This CDR3 has 16 amino acids. The germline V gene has CDR1 SGDLS and CDR2 YYNGEE. The CDR3 bases are TGTGCCAGCAGCCCAGGACAGGGGGCCCTGAAAAACATTCAGTACTTC. Its translation is CASSPGQGALKNIQYF.

This clone came up once. In DNA, the CDR3 is TGTGCCAGCAGCGTCACTAGCGGGAGTATCGCGCAGTACTTC. Amino acids: CASSVTSGSIAQYF. V is TRBV7-9 and J is TRBJ2-7, with 11 nucleotides matching TRBD2. Looked up from germline, CDR1 is SEHNR and CDR2 is FQNEAQ (reference sequence). With 5 bases clipped from V and 9 bases from J, the junction kept 9 bases outside the gene matches. The CDR3 is 14 residues long. Based on the CDR3 plus reference TRBV7-9 and TRBJ2-7, the full variable domain is DTGVSQNPRHKITKRGQNVTFRCDPISEHNRLYWYRQTLGQGPEFLTYFQNEAQLEKSRLLSDRFSAERPKGSFSTLEIQRTEQGDSAMYLCASSVTSGSIAQYFGPGTRLTVT.

This sequence joins TRBV27 and TRBJ1-1, with 8 bases aligning to TRBD1. The trim removed 5 bases at V and 1 base at J, leaving 6 bases unmatched. The germline V gene has CDR1 MNHEY and CDR2 SMNVEV (reference sequence). CDR3 size: 15 residues. The CDR3 loop is CASSLTGTGNTEAFF. CDR3 DNA: TGTGCCAGCAGTCTCACCGGGACAGGGAACACTGAAGCTTTCTTT.

This clone appeared a few times. Written as DNA, the CDR3 is TGTGCCAACAGAACCGACGGGGAGCAGTACTTC. Amino acids: CANRTDGEQYF. The genes are TRBV21-1 and TRBJ2-7; whether TRBD2, the table's D call, matches the DNA was not checked. TRBV21-1 is annotated as a pseudogene. The CDR3 is 11 residues long.

The chain links TRBV5-1 to TRBJ1-2; TRBD1 matches at 9 bases. The CDR3 consists of 14 residues. Germline V gene data show CDR1 as SGHRS and CDR2 as YFSETQ. V was clipped by 3 bases and J by 6 bases; unmatched bases: 6. CDR3 nucleotide sequence: TGCGCCAGCAGCTCGGACAGGGGAAGGGATGGCTACACCTTC. Translated: CASSSDRGRDGYTF.

The rearrangement links TRBV4-1 to TRBJ2-5, with TRBD2 matching 12 bases. The CDR3 totals 16 residues. Trimming at V came to 0 bases and at J to 4 bases, leaving 3 bases not matched to a gene. Germline V gives CDR1 MGHRA, CDR2 YSYEKL. The CDR3 bases are TGCGCCAGCAGCCAAGATCTAGCGGGAGGGCGAGAGACCCAGTACTTC. Its translation: CASSQDLAGGRETQYF.

The chain carries TRBV18 and TRBJ2-6; 9 positions agree with TRBD1. V was clipped by 3 bases and J by 2 bases; unmatched bases: 2. CDR1 and CDR2 (germline): KGHSH, LQKENI. This CDR3 has 16 residues. In DNA form, the CDR3 reads TGTGCCAGCTCACCCTGGACAGGGGCTGGGGCCAACGTCCTGACTTTC. As protein: CASSPWTGAGANVLTF.